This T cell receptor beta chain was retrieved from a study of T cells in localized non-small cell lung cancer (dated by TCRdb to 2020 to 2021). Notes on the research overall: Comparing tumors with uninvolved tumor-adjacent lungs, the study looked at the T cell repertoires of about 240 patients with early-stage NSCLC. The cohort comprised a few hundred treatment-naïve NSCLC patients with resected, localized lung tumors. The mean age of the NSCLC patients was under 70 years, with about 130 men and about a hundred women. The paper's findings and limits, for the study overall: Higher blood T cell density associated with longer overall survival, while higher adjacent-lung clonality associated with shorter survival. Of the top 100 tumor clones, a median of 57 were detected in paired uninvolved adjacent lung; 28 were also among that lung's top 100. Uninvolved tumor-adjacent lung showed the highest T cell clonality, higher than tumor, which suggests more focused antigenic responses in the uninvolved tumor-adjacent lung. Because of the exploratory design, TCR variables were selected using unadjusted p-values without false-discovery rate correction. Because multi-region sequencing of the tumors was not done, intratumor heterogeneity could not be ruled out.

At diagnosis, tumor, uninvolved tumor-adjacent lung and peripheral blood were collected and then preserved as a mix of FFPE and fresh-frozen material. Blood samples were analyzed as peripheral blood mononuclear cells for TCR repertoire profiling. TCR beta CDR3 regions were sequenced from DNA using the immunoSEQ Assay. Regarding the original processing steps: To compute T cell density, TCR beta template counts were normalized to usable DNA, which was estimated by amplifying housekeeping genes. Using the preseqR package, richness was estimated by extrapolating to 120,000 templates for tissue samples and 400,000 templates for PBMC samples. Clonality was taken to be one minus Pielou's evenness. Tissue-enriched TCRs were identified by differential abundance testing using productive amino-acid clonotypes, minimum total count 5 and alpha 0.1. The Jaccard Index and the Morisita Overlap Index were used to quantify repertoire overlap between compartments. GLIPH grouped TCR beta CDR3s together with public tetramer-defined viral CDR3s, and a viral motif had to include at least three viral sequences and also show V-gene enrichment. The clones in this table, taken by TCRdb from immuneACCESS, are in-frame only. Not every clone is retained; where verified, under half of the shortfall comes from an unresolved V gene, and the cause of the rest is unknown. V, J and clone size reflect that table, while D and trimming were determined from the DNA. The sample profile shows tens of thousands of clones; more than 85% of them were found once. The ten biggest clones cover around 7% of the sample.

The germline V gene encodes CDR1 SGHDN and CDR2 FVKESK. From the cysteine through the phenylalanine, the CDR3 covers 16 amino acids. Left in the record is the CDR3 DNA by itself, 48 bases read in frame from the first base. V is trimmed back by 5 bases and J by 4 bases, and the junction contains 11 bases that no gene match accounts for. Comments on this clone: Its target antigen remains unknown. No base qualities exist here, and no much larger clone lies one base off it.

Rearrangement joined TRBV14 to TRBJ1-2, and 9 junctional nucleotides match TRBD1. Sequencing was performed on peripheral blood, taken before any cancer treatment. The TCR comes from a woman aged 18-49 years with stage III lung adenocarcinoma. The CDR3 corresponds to CASSFLDRGKGYGYTF. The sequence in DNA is TGTGCCAGCAGCTTTCTCGACAGGGGGAAAGGCTATGGCTACACCTTC.